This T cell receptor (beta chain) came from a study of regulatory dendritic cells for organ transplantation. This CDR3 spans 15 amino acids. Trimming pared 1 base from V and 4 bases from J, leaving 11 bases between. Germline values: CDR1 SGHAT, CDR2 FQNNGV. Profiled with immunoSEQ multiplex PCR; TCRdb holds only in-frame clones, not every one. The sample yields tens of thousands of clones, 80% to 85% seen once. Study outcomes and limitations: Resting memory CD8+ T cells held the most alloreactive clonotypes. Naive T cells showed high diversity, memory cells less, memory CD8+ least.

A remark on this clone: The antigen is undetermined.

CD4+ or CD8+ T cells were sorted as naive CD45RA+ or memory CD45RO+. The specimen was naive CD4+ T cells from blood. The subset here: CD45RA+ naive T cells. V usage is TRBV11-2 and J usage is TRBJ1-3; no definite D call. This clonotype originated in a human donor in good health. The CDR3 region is CASSLATTFGNTIYF. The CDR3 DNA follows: TGTGCCAGCAGCTTAGCAACAACCTTCGGAAACACCATATATTTT.